Presented here are 24 T cell receptor beta chains from one specimen sequenced in a study of memory CD4+ T cells and cytomegalovirus serostatus. Profiled with immunoSEQ multiplex PCR; TCRdb holds only in-frame clones, not every one. The repertoire consists of 50,000 or so clones, with just over 75% occurring once and the leading ten covering around 1.5%. The sort gate was single viable CD3+CD4+CD8-CD45RO+ cells for memory CD4+ T cells. The sample was memory CD4+ T cells from blood. These receptors were obtained from an adult in good health and CMV-seronegative.

This clone is labeled as medium-sized. The chain uses TRBV4-2 and TRBJ2-1, with D possibly TRBD2 on 5 matching bases. The CDR3 totals 14 residues. Germline CDR1 and CDR2: LGHNA and YNFKEQ. V was pared by 0 bases and J by 6 bases, with 9 bases between. The CDR3 sequence: CASSQDSLVNEQFF. Here the CDR3 DNA reads TGTGCCAGCAGCCAAGATTCACTAGTCAATGAGCAGTTCTTC.

V is TRBV28 and J is TRBJ1-2, with 12 bases aligning to TRBD1. There are 15 residues in the CDR3. Germline V CDR1 and CDR2: MDHEN, SYDVKM. The V and J ends lost 3 bases and 7 bases, in that order; junction bases with no gene match: 6. This CDR3 is CASSFVGTGGFGYTF. The CDR3, as DNA: TGTGCCAGCAGTTTCGTGGGGACAGGGGGCTTTGGCTACACCTTC.

This chain joins TRBV7-2 and TRBJ1-3; TRBD1 might be the D (6 bases). Looked up from germline, CDR1 is SGHTA and CDR2 is FQGNSA. CDR3 size: 16 residues. The V and J ends lost 2 bases and 0 bases respectively, with 11 bases between them. For the CDR3, the DNA is TGTGCCAGCAGCTTAAGGACAGCGAGCTCTGGAAACACCATATATTTT. This encodes CASSLRTASSGNTIYF. Full variable domain (outside the CDR3, taken from reference TRBV7-2 and TRBJ1-3): GAGVSQSPSNKVTEKGKDVELRCDPISGHTALYWYRQSLGQGLEFLIYFQGNSAPDKSGLPSDRFSAERTGGSVSTLTIQRTQQEDSAVYLCASSLRTASSGNTIYFGEGSWLTVV.

V and J are TRBV10-1 and TRBJ1-3; D is unresolved. The ends were cut back, 7 bases at V and 2 bases at J, with 15 bases in the middle. This CDR3 is built from 15 residues. In germline, CDR1 is WNHNN, CDR2 SYGVQD (reference sequence). CDR3 nucleotides: TGCGCCAGCAATAAAGGGAAGGTGGCTGGAAACACCATATATTTT. This sequence encodes CASNKGKVAGNTIYF.

The rearrangement joins TRBV7-2 to TRBJ1-6, with TRBD1 matching over 10 bases. Germline lookup yields CDR1 SGHTA and CDR2 FQGNSA. The CDR3 consists of 18 residues. The trim removed 5 bases at V and 7 bases at J, leaving 14 bases unmatched. The CDR3 coding sequence is TGTGCCAGCAGCCTTCGGACCGGGACAGGGGTCGGAAATTCACCCCTCCACTTT. Encoded protein: CASSLRTGTGVGNSPLHF.

V is TRBV2 and J is TRBJ2-1; 14 bases match TRBD2. The germline CDR1 and CDR2 sequences are SNHLY and FYNNEI. This CDR3 spans 17 amino acids. The V and J ends lost 6 bases and 2 bases, in that order; junction bases with no gene match: 6. The CDR3, as DNA: TGTGCCAGCAGCCCCTGGGGACTAGCGGGAGCCTACAATGAGCAGTTCTTC. Protein sequence: CASSPWGLAGAYNEQFF.

This clone was picked up one time. This chain joins TRBV18 and TRBJ1-1; D gene uncertain. Trimming pared 5 bases from V and 2 bases from J, leaving 12 bases between. CDR1 KGHSH and CDR2 LQKENI come from the germline V gene. The length of the CDR3 is 14 residues. The CDR3 loop reads CASSARRANTEAFF. CDR3 bases: TGTGCCAGCTCAGCAAGACGGGCAAACACTGAAGCTTTCTTT.

The V and J genes are TRBV30 and TRBJ1-1, with 8 bases lining up with TRBD1. The J segment lost 4 bases and the V segment lost 2 bases, leaving 3 bases of the junction unmatched. This CDR3 has 13 residues. CDR1 is GTSNPN and CDR2 is SVGIG in the germline V gene (reference sequence). The CDR3 DNA reads as TGTGCCTGGAGTAACAGGGGGACCACTGAAGCTTTCTTT. Protein product: CAWSNRGTTEAFF.

The chain recombines TRBV5-8 with TRBJ2-5; D remains ambiguous. Looked up from germline, CDR1 is SGHTS and CDR2 is YDEGEE. The CDR3 spans 11 residues. Trimming removed 4 bases from V and 2 bases from J, with 3 bases in between. The CDR3 DNA follows: TGTGCCAGCAGCGTTCAAGAGACCCAGTACTTC. It specifies CASSVQETQYF.

J is TRBJ2-1 and V is TRBV11-3, with a possible D match to TRBD1 (5 bases). Germline V gene sequence: CDR1 SGHNT, CDR2 YENEEA. The ends were cut back, 0 bases at V and 2 bases at J, with 17 bases in the middle. The CDR3 consists of 18 residues. CDR3 sequence (DNA): TGTGCCAGCAGCTTAGATATAGGGGTGCCGGGCCCCTACAATGAGCAGTTCTTC. This encodes CASSLDIGVPGPYNEQFF.

This clone came up once. The chain joins TRBV19 to TRBJ1-5, with D possibly matching TRBD1 (5 bases). The CDR3 runs to 18 residues. V dropped 2 bases and J dropped 3 bases, with 20 bases sitting between them. CDR1 and CDR2 from the germline V gene are LNHDA and SQIVND (reference sequence). CDR3 in DNA: TGTGCCAGTAGTATATCAATACCGGGACGCCCGTTCAATCAGCCCCAGCATTTT. Translated: CASSISIPGRPFNQPQHF.

The count of this clone is one. The chain recombines TRBV5-1 with TRBJ2-7, with TRBD1 identical over 9 bases. V was clipped by 4 bases and J by 2 bases; unmatched bases: 7. The length of the CDR3 is 15 residues. Germline loops: CDR1 SGHRS, CDR2 YFSETQ. CDR3 sequence (DNA): TGCGCCAGCAGCATAGGGACAGGGAGGGCCTACGAGCAGTACTTC. Its protein product is CASSIGTGRAYEQYF.

The gene calls are TRBV28 and TRBJ1-3; possibly TRBD1 for D (6 bases). V lost 8 bases and J lost 3, with 17 bases in between. Germline V gives CDR1 MDHEN, CDR2 SYDVKM. CDR3 size: 15 residues. The CDR3 nucleotides read TGTGCCAGCCAGGGGCCAAGGAGGGATGGAAACACCATATATTTT. This codes for CASQGPRRDGNTIYF.

The rearrangement uses TRBV7-3 and TRBJ2-5; 15 bases are a match to TRBD2. CDR1 and CDR2 from the germline V gene are SGHTA and FQGTGA. The trim removed 0 bases at V and 3 bases at J, leaving 5 bases unmatched. The CDR3 sequence is 18 residues long. The CDR3 loop reads CASSLTAWTSGGEETQYF. In DNA form, the CDR3 reads TGTGCCAGCAGCTTAACAGCGTGGACTAGCGGGGGGGAAGAGACCCAGTACTTC. Drawing the rest from reference TRBV7-3 and TRBJ2-5, the complete variable domain is GAGVSQTPSNKVTEKGKYVELRCDPISGHTALYWYRQSLGQGPEFLIYFQGTGAADDSGLPNDRFFAVRPEGSVSTLKIQRTERGDSAVYLCASSLTAWTSGGEETQYFGPGTRLLVL.

The genes are TRBV2 and TRBJ2-7, with D perhaps assigned TRBD1 or TRBD2 (6 bases each). Germline CDR1 is SNHLY and CDR2 is FYNNEI. Trimming cost V 5 bases and J 6 bases, with 14 bases left between them. This CDR3 region has 13 residues. DNA for the CDR3: TGTGCCAGCAGTCCCCGCAGGGGAGGCGAGCAGTACTTC. This gives the protein CASSPRRGGEQYF. The full variable domain, with the rest looked up from reference TRBV2 and TRBJ2-7, is EPEVTQTPSHQVTQMGQEVILRCVPISNHLYFYWYRQILGQKVEFLVSFYNNEISEKSEIFDDQFSVERPDGSNFTLKIRSTKLEDSAMYFCASSPRRGGEQYFGPGTRLTVT.

Note on this clone: At one of its ends the junction is not consistent with the germline gene, which may arise from a read error. The chain joins TRBV15 to TRBJ1-2, with a possible D match to TRBD1 (6 bases). CDR1 is LNHNV and CDR2 is YYDKDF in the germline V gene (reference sequence). This CDR3 has 17 residues. CDR3 region: CATSRDERTAPGGVRSF. The CDR3 region has the DNA TGTGCCACCAGCAGAGATGAAAGGACAGCTCCCGGGGGAGTTCGAAGCTTC.

The chain recombines TRBV4-1 with TRBJ2-2; TRBD2 matches at 10 bases. The germline V gene has CDR1 MGHRA and CDR2 YSYEKL. Losses at the gene ends were 2 bases for V and 7 bases for J; bases not matched to a gene: 10. This CDR3 comprises 17 residues. In DNA form, the CDR3 reads TGCGCCAGCAGCCAAAGTTCTAGCGGGAGAAAGGTCGGGGAGCTGTTTTTT. It codes for CASSQSSSGRKVGELFF.

The genes are TRBV9 and TRBJ2-2, with D unclear. CDR3 length: 13 amino acids. Germline values: CDR1 SGDLS, CDR2 YYNGEE. Trimming removed 2 bases from V and 5 bases from J, with 7 bases in between. The CDR3 protein is CASSVKVTGELFF. CDR3 DNA sequence: TGTGCCAGCAGCGTTAAGGTTACCGGGGAGCTGTTTTTT.

This sequence joins TRBV11-2 and TRBJ1-4; 10 bases are a match to TRBD1. CDR3 length equals 17 residues. Trimming at V came to 2 bases and at J to 5 bases, leaving 8 bases not matched to a gene. The germline gives CDR1 SGHAT, CDR2 FQNNGV. CDR3 in DNA: TGTGCCAGCAGCTTAAGACAGGGGGCGAATTTGAATGAAAAACTGTTTTTT. Amino acids: CASSLRQGANLNEKLFF.

The chain links TRBV5-6 to TRBJ2-5; D unresolved. Germline V gene lookup returns CDR1 SGHDT and CDR2 YYEEEE. This CDR3 spans 12 amino acids. V dropped 4 bases and J dropped 1 base, with 5 bases sitting between them. The CDR3 loop reads CASSMIQETQYF. CDR3 nucleotides: TGTGCCAGCAGCATGATCCAAGAGACCCAGTACTTC.

The V call is TRBV19, the J call TRBJ2-1, with D perhaps matching TRBD1 or TRBD2 (7 bases each). Germline CDR1 reads LNHDA; CDR2 reads SQIVND (reference sequence). V was trimmed by 2 bases and J by 4 bases, leaving 12 bases between them. The CDR3 covers 15 residues. CDR3 in amino acids: CASSIQGGTYNEQFF. Written as DNA, the CDR3 is TGTGCCAGTAGTATACAGGGGGGGACTTACAATGAGCAGTTCTTC.

The rearrangement joins TRBV7-3 to TRBJ2-2; tentative D call: TRBD2 (5 bases). Germline V gene sequence: CDR1 SGHTA, CDR2 FQGTGA. CDR3 size: 16 residues. With 4 bases removed from V and 7 bases from J, the gap between germline ends came to 19 bases. In DNA, the CDR3 is TGTGCCAGCAGCTCCTCCCCCCAGTCGGGGAGCGGGGAGCTGTTTTTT. It encodes CASSSSPQSGSGELFF.

This clone was counted between two and nine times. V gene TRBV9 combines with J gene TRBJ1-3; no definite D call. Germline loops: CDR1 SGDLS, CDR2 YYNGEE. The CDR3 runs 16 residues. V dropped 0 bases and J dropped 0 bases, with 10 bases sitting between them. The CDR3 DNA reads as TGTGCCAGCAGCGTAGGGGTAGCTCTCTCTGGAAACACCATATATTTT. This translates into CASSVGVALSGNTIYF. Complete variable domain (other parts from reference TRBV9 and TRBJ1-3): DSGVTQTPKHLITATGQRVTLRCSPRSGDLSVYWYQQSLDQGLQFLIQYYNGEERAKGNILERFSAQQFPDLHSELNLSSLELGDSALYFCASSVGVALSGNTIYFGEGSWLTVV.

The chain is built from TRBV7-2 and TRBJ2-7; D might be TRBD1 (7 bases). Trimming cost V 5 bases and J 1 base, with 18 bases left between them. The CDR3 runs 16 residues. Germline CDR1 reads SGHTA; CDR2 reads FQGNSA. This CDR3 reads CASSPGWQGGSYEQYF. DNA of the CDR3: TGTGCCAGCAGCCCGGGGTGGCAGGGGGGTTCCTACGAGCAGTACTTC.